This is a list of T cell receptor beta chains from one sample in a study of shared T cell receptors in the human thymus. The data were produced by immunoSEQ multiplex PCR, yet TCRdb's version contains in-frame clones alone and is incomplete. The sample consists of approximately 400,000 clones, just under 95% of them appearing once. The material sequenced was thymocytes. The receptors stem from a human donor. Each CDR3 is given with its conserved first and last residue. D genes are given only for firm matches. The size field is filled for only some rows; it gives once, few, many or a size class.

>TRBJ1-2|NA|TRBV4-1|NA
TGCGCCAGCAGCATAGATCGGGGGGCGAATGGCTACACCTTC
CASSIDRGANGYTF
>TRBJ1-2|TRBD1|TRBV28|NA
TGTGCCAGCAGGGGGACGGGACAGGGGAACTATGGCTACACCTTC
CASRGTGQGNYGYTF
>TRBJ2-7|NA|TRBV27|few
TGTGCCAGCCGGTCTCGCGAGCAGTACTTC
CASRSREQYF
>TRBJ2-7|NA|TRBV27|NA
TGTGCCAGCAGTTTATACGCCAGAACCTACGAGCAGTACTTC
CASSLYARTYEQYF
>TRBJ2-2|TRBD1|TRBV4-1|NA
TGCGCCAGCAGAACAATTACAGGGGGCGGGAGTAGGAGTACCGGGGAGCTGTTTTTT
CASRTITGGGSRSTGELFF
>TRBJ1-4|NA|TRBV5-4|NA
TGTGCCAGCAGTGAGGAGGGTGAAAAACTGTTTTTT
CASSEEGEKLFF
>TRBJ2-5|NA|TRBV18|NA
TGTGCCAGCTCACTGAGGGGTTCGCAAGAGACCCAGTACTTC
CASSLRGSQETQYF
>TRBJ2-7|TRBD1|TRBV7-8|NA
TGTGCCAGCAGCTTAGTCCCCCGTGGGACAGGTAGACACGAGCAGTACTTC
CASSLVPRGTGRHEQYF
>TRBJ2-7|NA|TRBV4-1|once
TGCGCCAGCAGCCAAGAAGGAGGGGGCGGGAACGAGCAGTACTTC
CASSQEGGGGNEQYF
>TRBJ2-1|NA|TRBV20-1|NA
TGCAGTGCTAGGGAGCCCCATGAGCAGTTCTTC
CSAREPHEQFF
>TRBJ2-2|NA|TRBV27|NA
TGTGCCAGCAGTCCTCCTCGGACCGGGGAGCTGTTTTTT
CASSPPRTGELFF
>TRBJ2-7|TRBD1|TRBV27|NA
TGTGCCAGTAGAGATGGGACAGCGAGCTCCTACGAGCAGTACTTC
CASRDGTASSYEQYF
>TRBJ1-1|TRBD1|TRBV14|NA
TGTGCCAGCAGCCCGACTGCCCGAGGGACAGGGAAGGTGAACACTGAAGCTTTCTTT
CASSPTARGTGKVNTEAFF
>TRBJ1-2|NA|TRBV28|NA
TGTGCCAGCGAAAAGCGGGGGGTAACTAACTATGGCTACACCTTC
CASEKRGVTNYGYTF
>TRBJ1-1|TRBD1|TRBV5-6|NA
TGTGCCAGCAGCTGGGGACAGGGGGGCGCTGAAGCTTTCTTT
CASSWGQGGAEAFF
>TRBJ1-4|TRBD1|TRBV5-8|NA
TGTGCCAGCAGCTTGGGACAGGGATACGAAAAACTGTTTTTT
CASSLGQGYEKLFF
>TRBJ2-5|NA|TRBV27|NA
TGTGCCAGCAGTCACCTCTCGGGGAAACAAGAGACCCAGTACTTC
CASSHLSGKQETQYF
>TRBJ2-7|NA|TRBV14|once
TGTGCCAGCAGCCCCTACTCGGGGGAGCAGTACTTC
CASSPYSGEQYF
>TRBJ1-3|NA|TRBV6-5|NA
TGTGCCAGCACTCCCGGAACAGCTTCTGGAAACACCATATATTTT
CASTPGTASGNTIYF
>TRBJ2-7|TRBD2|TRBV10-3|NA
TGTGCCATCAGTGCCGTGCCGACTAGCGGGATCAAGGGCGAGCAGTACTTC
CAISAVPTSGIKGEQYF
>TRBJ2-1|NA|TRBV7-9|few
TGTGCCAGCAGCTTTGGTGCGGGATGGGGCTCCTACAATGAGCAGTTCTTC
CASSFGAGWGSYNEQFF
>TRBJ2-7|NA|TRBV7-2|NA
TGTGCCAGCAGCTTAGCCCCCTACGAGCAGTACTTC
CASSLAPYEQYF
>TRBJ2-4|TRBD2|TRBV5-6|NA
TGTGCCAGCAGCTTGGTAACTAGCGGGAGGAGGTCCAAAAACATTCAGTACTTC
CASSLVTSGRRSKNIQYF